The T cell receptor (beta chain) under discussion was sequenced for a study of identical twins. Germline lookup yields CDR1 SQVTM and CDR2 ANQGSEA. Trimming removed 0 bases from V and 8 bases from J; junction bases left unmatched: 5. The CDR3 runs to 13 residues. Study-level points and caveats: Twin sharing of out-of-frame TCR alpha was underestimated by models in monozygotic pairs.

This clonotype showed up many times. Its specificity is unknown. Unique molecular identifiers were present on the cDNA, and a universal primer site came from template switching. One entry per CDR3 protein, called by TCRdb with MiXCR from the 5' RACE reads. This table holds approximately 210,000 distinct CDR3 sequences, around a tenth found once. The sample comprised memory (CD45RO+) T cells sorted from blood. The sequence was collected from a woman aged 18-29 years in good health. The chain joins TRBV29-1 to TRBJ1-2; 8 positions agree with TRBD1. CDR3 sequence (DNA): TGCAGCGTTGAAGACAGGGGGCCGAGAGGCTACACCTTC. The encoded protein is CSVEDRGPRGYTF.